This passage covers 32 T cell receptor beta chains from one sample sequenced in a study of cytomegalovirus exposure and HLA in healthy donors. A multiplex PCR was run with 60 Vbeta primers and 13 Jbeta primers. TCRdb's table, derived via immunoSEQ multiplex PCR, lists solely in-frame clones and lacks some. The repertoire has about 180,000 clones, 77% of them found once; the top ten carry about 1.5%. The sample comprised PBMCs. Receptor source: a man aged 18-30 years in good health and CMV-seronegative.

The V and J genes are TRBV9 and TRBJ2-3, with D perhaps matching TRBD2 (6 bases). V lost 3 bases to trimming and J lost 1 base, with 12 bases between them. The CDR3 length is 15 residues. Per the germline V gene, CDR1 is SGDLS and CDR2 is YYNGEE. In nucleotides, the CDR3 is TGTGCCAGCAGCGCCGGGACTCCAGGCACAGATACGCAGTATTTT. The encoded protein is CASSAGTPGTDTQYF.

V is TRBV7-9 and J is TRBJ1-3; 8 bases are a match to TRBD1. The CDR3 is made up of 15 amino acids. V shed 4 bases, J shed 4 bases, and the junction held 6 bases outside the gene matches. Germline CDR1 and CDR2: SEHNR and FQNEAQ (reference sequence). DNA of the CDR3: TGTGCCAGCAGCTCCAGGACAGGGAAAGGAAACACCATATATTTT. Its translation is CASSSRTGKGNTIYF.

The chain recombines TRBV7-8 with TRBJ2-1; 8 bases map to TRBD2. The germline V gene has CDR1 SGHVS and CDR2 FQNEAQ. The CDR3 extends over 15 amino acids. Trimming at V came to 5 bases and at J to 5 bases, leaving 8 bases not matched to a gene. Here the CDR3 reads CASSRNGLAHNEQFF. Written as DNA, the CDR3 is TGTGCCAGCAGCCGAAACGGACTAGCCCACAATGAGCAGTTCTTC.

As DNA, the CDR3 is TGCGCCAGCAGCTCCAGGGGACCACTACCAAAGTACTTC. Protein: CASSSRGPLPKYF. The chain links TRBV5-1 to TRBJ2-7, with D possibly TRBD1 on 6 matching bases. Trimming stripped 3 bases from V and 11 bases from J, with 18 bases between. The CDR3 spans 13 residues. CDR1 and CDR2 from the germline V gene are SGHRS and YFSETQ.

The chain carries TRBV4-3 and TRBJ2-1, with a tentative D call TRBD2 (6 bases). The CDR3 runs to 19 residues. Trimming removed 0 bases at V and 4 bases at J, with 22 bases between. Germline values: CDR1 LGHNA, CDR2 YSLEER. DNA of the CDR3: TGCGCCAGCAGCCAAGAATGGGGTCTTTCGGGGGTAATATACAATGAGCAGTTCTTC. This translates into CASSQEWGLSGVIYNEQFF.

The chain employs TRBV4-1 and TRBJ2-1; D uncertain. V shed 0 bases and J shed 7 bases, with 13 bases lying between them. This CDR3 has 15 residues. The germline V gene has CDR1 MGHRA and CDR2 YSYEKL. DNA for the CDR3: TGCGCCAGCAGCCAAGAACAGTCGGCTACAAATGAGCAGTTCTTC. It encodes CASSQEQSATNEQFF.

The genes are TRBV29-1 and TRBJ2-5; tentative D call: TRBD2 (5 bases). The CDR3 runs 16 residues. In germline, CDR1 is SQVTM, CDR2 ANQGSEA. V lost 5 bases, J lost 2 bases, and 21 bases lay in between. The CDR3 coding sequence is TGCAGCGTTCCAGCAGGATTGAGGACTCGTCAAGAGACCCAGTACTTC. As protein: CSVPAGLRTRQETQYF.

The rearrangement links TRBV2 to TRBJ2-7; D uncertain. The CDR3 covers 13 residues. Trimming removed 9 bases at V and 3 bases at J, with 15 bases between. Germline V gene data show CDR1 as SNHLY and CDR2 as FYNNEI. CDR3 DNA: TGTGCCAGTTTCTCTAGTGGAGTCTACGAGCAGTACTTC. This codes for CASFSSGVYEQYF.

The chain carries TRBV7-2 and TRBJ2-7, with a possible D match to TRBD1 (6 bases). The CDR3 extends over 15 amino acids. The V end was cut by 2 bases, the J end by 2 bases, with 13 bases between. Germline loops: CDR1 SGHTA, CDR2 FQGNSA. CDR3 protein: CASSLSGTYTYEQYF. The CDR3 coding sequence is TGTGCCAGCAGCTTATCTGGGACATATACCTACGAGCAGTACTTC. The full variable domain, its missing parts supplied by reference TRBV7-2 and TRBJ2-7, is GAGVSQSPSNKVTEKGKDVELRCDPISGHTALYWYRQSLGQGLEFLIYFQGNSAPDKSGLPSDRFSAERTGGSVSTLTIQRTQQEDSAVYLCASSLSGTYTYEQYFGPGTRLTVT.

This chain connects TRBV4-3 to TRBJ2-3, with 8 nucleotides matching TRBD2. The CDR3 has 14 amino acids. Trimming cost V 4 bases and J 9 bases; bases outside gene matches: 9. CDR1 and CDR2 (germline): LGHNA, YSLEER. The CDR3 is CASSLESGGWTQYF. CDR3 coding DNA: TGCGCCAGCAGCCTAGAATCGGGGGGGTGGACGCAGTATTTT.

The chain couples TRBV18 to TRBJ2-3, with 15 bases lining up with TRBD2. The trim removed 5 bases at V and 5 bases at J, leaving 20 bases unmatched. Germline-derived CDR1 and CDR2 are KGHSH and LQKENI. The CDR3 is made up of 21 amino acids. CDR3 loop: CASSRTGGTSGGTPSGDTQYF. The CDR3 region has the DNA TGTGCCAGCTCAAGGACCGGTGGGACTAGCGGGGGGACCCCCTCGGGAGATACGCAGTATTTT.

This clone is a singleton in its sample. The chain couples TRBV19 to TRBJ2-3; TRBD2 agrees at 8 bases. CDR1 is LNHDA and CDR2 is SQIVND in the germline V gene (reference sequence). The CDR3 is 14 residues long. The junction had 13 bases not matched to a gene; V was cut back by 11 bases and J by 6 bases. CDR3 DNA: TGTGCCTCTAAACGTAGGCGGGAGGAGGATACGCAGTATTTT. Encoded protein: CASKRRREEDTQYF.

The chain recombines TRBV7-6 with TRBJ2-1; 10 positions match TRBD2. The CDR3 extends over 19 amino acids. The junction had 13 bases not matched to a gene; V was cut back by 2 bases and J by 3 bases. Germline lookup yields CDR1 SGHVS and CDR2 FNYEAQ. CDR3 sequence: CASSLKELAGDGGYNEQFF. The CDR3, as DNA: TGTGCCAGCAGCTTAAAGGAGCTAGCGGGAGATGGGGGCTACAATGAGCAGTTCTTC.

V usage is TRBV5-4 and J usage is TRBJ2-1; weak D call: TRBD2 (6 bases). V shed 0 bases and J shed 4 bases, with 14 bases lying between them. The CDR3 has 16 residues. Germline V lookup: CDR1 SGHNT, CDR2 YYREEE (reference sequence). CDR3 sequence reads: CASSLGAGNPYNEQFF. The CDR3 DNA sequence: TGTGCCAGCAGCTTGGGTGCGGGGAACCCTTACAATGAGCAGTTCTTC.

The chain is built from TRBV10-3 and TRBJ1-2; 7 bases align to TRBD1. This CDR3 region has 14 residues. Germline lookup yields CDR1 ENHRY and CDR2 SYGVKD. J was trimmed by 4 bases and V by 3 bases; bases with no gene match: 5. The CDR3 loop is CAISEDGTAYGYTF. The DNA for the CDR3 is TGTGCCATCAGTGAAGATGGGACAGCCTATGGCTACACCTTC.

The genes are TRBV4-2 and TRBJ1-3; D may be TRBD1 (6 bases). Trimming removed 4 bases at V and 0 bases at J, with 19 bases between. The CDR3 totals 18 residues. Germline V gene sequence: CDR1 LGHNA, CDR2 YNFKEQ. Here the CDR3 reads CASSRSGHREISGNTIYF. Written as DNA, the CDR3 is TGTGCCAGCAGCCGATCCGGTCACAGGGAAATCTCTGGAAACACCATATATTTT.

The chain uses TRBV11-2 and TRBJ1-1; tentatively, D is TRBD1 (5 bases). The CDR3 runs to 16 residues. Deletions cut 4 bases from V and 0 bases from J, with 15 bases between. From germline, CDR1 is SGHAT and CDR2 FQNNGV. CDR3 amino acids: CASSSVGGGLNTEAFF. The CDR3 DNA reads as TGTGCCAGCAGCTCCGTGGGGGGAGGGCTGAACACTGAAGCTTTCTTT.

J is TRBJ2-2 and V is TRBV19; 14 bases align to TRBD2. Germline lookup yields CDR1 LNHDA and CDR2 SQIVND (reference sequence). There are 19 residues in the CDR3. J was trimmed by 0 bases and V by 4 bases; bases with no gene match: 7. CDR3 protein: CASSTGLAGAAANTGELFF. DNA for the CDR3: TGTGCCAGTAGTACGGGACTAGCGGGGGCCGCTGCGAACACCGGGGAGCTGTTTTTT.

This clone appeared a few times. The chain combines TRBV9 with TRBJ2-2; D remains ambiguous. CDR3 length equals 13 residues. Deletions cut 0 bases from V and 6 bases from J, with 6 bases between. In germline, CDR1 is SGDLS, CDR2 YYNGEE. CDR3 protein: CASSVVSAGELFF. In DNA form, the CDR3 reads TGTGCCAGCAGCGTAGTGTCCGCCGGGGAGCTGTTTTTT. The full variable domain, completed using reference TRBV9 and TRBJ2-2, is DSGVTQTPKHLITATGQRVTLRCSPRSGDLSVYWYQQSLDQGLQFLIQYYNGEERAKGNILERFSAQQFPDLHSELNLSSLELGDSALYFCASSVVSAGELFFGEGSRLTVL.

The V and J genes are TRBV10-3 and TRBJ1-2; 7 bases align to TRBD1. Germline-derived CDR1 and CDR2 are ENHRY and SYGVKD. This CDR3 comprises 14 residues. The J segment lost 6 bases and the V segment lost 4 bases, leaving 8 bases of the junction unmatched. CDR3 sequence reads: CAISAGETGNGYTF. The CDR3 region has the DNA TGTGCCATCAGTGCAGGGGAGACAGGGAATGGCTACACCTTC.

The chain recombines TRBV7-8 with TRBJ2-7; D is undetermined. Germline assignment: CDR1 SGHVS and CDR2 FQNEAQ. With 1 base removed from V and 0 bases from J, the gap between germline ends came to 7 bases. The CDR3 is 14 amino acids. DNA for the CDR3: TGTGCCAGCAGCTTAGAACGTAGCTCCTACGAGCAGTACTTC. As protein: CASSLERSSYEQYF.

The V call is TRBV19, the J call TRBJ1-6; weak D call: TRBD1 (5 bases). This CDR3 is built from 16 residues. Germline CDR1 reads LNHDA; CDR2 reads SQIVND (reference sequence). Trimming shortened V by 0 bases and J by 5 bases, and 11 bases separated the two germline ends. CDR3 protein: CASSIEWRGNNSPLHF. DNA of the CDR3: TGTGCCAGTAGTATAGAGTGGAGGGGAAATAATTCACCCCTCCACTTT.

The chain has TRBV20-1 and TRBJ2-1, with a weak D call TRBD1 (6 bases). Germline V gene data show CDR1 as DFQATT and CDR2 as SNEGSKA (reference sequence). The ends were cut back, 3 bases at V and 11 bases at J, with 11 bases in the middle. There are 11 residues in the CDR3. The CDR3 sequence is CSASQGTQQFF. In DNA form, the CDR3 reads TGCAGTGCTAGTCAGGGGACGCAGCAGTTCTTC.

V gene TRBV6-6 combines with J gene TRBJ1-1, with D possibly matching TRBD1 (5 bases). There are 13 residues in the CDR3. Germline CDR1 MNHNY, CDR2 SVGAGI (reference sequence). The V and J ends lost 7 bases and 1 base respectively, with 10 bases between them. CDR3 sequence (DNA): TGTGCCAGCATTGACAGAACGAACACTGAAGCTTTCTTT. It translates to CASIDRTNTEAFF.

The rearrangement joins TRBV4-1 to TRBJ1-2, with a tentative D call TRBD1 (5 bases). Germline values: CDR1 MGHRA, CDR2 YSYEKL. This CDR3 has 13 amino acids. V was shortened by 0 bases and J by 8 bases, with 10 bases between the two germline ends. The CDR3 loop reads CASSQDVRGGYTF. CDR3 nucleotide sequence: TGCGCCAGCAGCCAAGATGTCCGGGGGGGCTACACCTTC.

The chain links TRBV9 to TRBJ1-6; 11 bases are a match to TRBD1. This CDR3 is built from 15 residues. V shed 4 bases and J 10 bases; nucleotides not matched to a gene: 7. From germline, CDR1 is SGDLS and CDR2 YYNGEE. CDR3 bases: TGTGCCAGCAGCCCAGGGACAGGGGGTTACTCACCCCTCCACTTT. The encoded protein is CASSPGTGGYSPLHF.

The table lists this clone with a count of one. CDR3 region: CASSPGVTEAFF. The CDR3 DNA sequence: TGTGCCAGCAGTCCGGGGGTCACTGAAGCTTTCTTT. The genes are TRBV6-6 and TRBJ1-1, with D tentatively TRBD1 (5 bases). Trimming took off 5 bases at V and 4 bases at J, with 8 bases between the two ends. The CDR3 totals 12 residues. Germline assignment: CDR1 MNHNY and CDR2 SVGAGI (reference sequence).

J is TRBJ2-7 and V is TRBV7-2; D may be TRBD1 (6 bases). V was cut by 1 base and J by 3 bases, with 10 bases left in between. The CDR3 contains 14 residues. Germline CDR1 and CDR2: SGHTA and FQGNSA. The CDR3 bases are TGTGCCAGCAGCTTAGTTGGACAGAACTACGAGCAGTACTTC. Its translation: CASSLVGQNYEQYF.

This chain links TRBV2 with TRBJ2-1; D possibly corresponds to TRBD1 (5 bases). The CDR3 length is 12 residues. The germline CDR1 and CDR2 sequences are SNHLY and FYNNEI. V was shortened by 5 bases and J by 4 bases, with 6 bases between the two germline ends. CDR3 in amino acids: CASSPGYNEQFF. CDR3 coding DNA: TGTGCCAGCAGTCCAGGGTACAATGAGCAGTTCTTC.

The rearrangement joins TRBV7-6 to TRBJ1-3; D might be TRBD1 (6 bases). There are 13 residues in the CDR3. Per germline, CDR1 SGHVS and CDR2 FNYEAQ. Trimming removed 5 bases from V and 4 bases from J, with 9 bases in between. The CDR3 sequence: CASSRTEGNTIYF. The DNA for the CDR3 is TGTGCCAGCAGCCGGACAGAAGGAAACACCATATATTTT.

This CDR3 reads CASSSPLKYEQYF. DNA for the CDR3: TGTGCCAGCAGCTCGCCCCTAAAATACGAGCAGTACTTC. The rearrangement links TRBV7-2 to TRBJ2-7; D remains ambiguous. The V gene lost 4 bases and the J gene lost 4 bases, with 11 bases spanning the gap. Germline V lookup: CDR1 SGHTA, CDR2 FQGNSA. CDR3 size: 13 residues.

This chain uses TRBV7-9 with TRBJ2-7, with 8 positions matching TRBD2. V shed 5 bases, J shed 6 bases, and the junction held 15 bases outside the gene matches. This CDR3 region has 16 residues. Looked up from germline, CDR1 is SEHNR and CDR2 is FQNEAQ (reference sequence). DNA for the CDR3: TGTGCCAGCAGCGCAGAGGACAGTCCCGGGACTAGCGAGCAGTACTTC. Residues: CASSAEDSPGTSEQYF.